This T cell receptor (beta chain) originates from a study of shared clonotypes between healthy human individuals. Whole-study context: Per-donor plates numbered three CD4 naive, three CD4 memory, two CD8 naive and one CD8 memory.

Turning to this clone: The antigen is unknown.

Notes on the study in general: Naive subsets typically showed greater estimated richness than memory subsets. Generation probabilities were higher for clonotypes shared across all four sorted-subset donors than for unshared ones.

Here immunoSEQ multiplex PCR was the method, and the copy in TCRdb shows in-frame clones only, minus some. The data hold roughly 2,000,000 clones, with over 85% observed a single time. As defined, naive CD8 cells were CD45RO-negative and positively selected for CCR7, with terminally differentiated effector memory CD45RA+ cells excluded. Germline-derived CDR1 and CDR2 are SGHVS and FNYEAQ. The junction had 6 bases not matched to a gene; V was cut back by 2 bases and J by 5 bases. The CDR3 sequence is 15 residues long. The chain employs TRBV7-6 and TRBJ2-1, with 7 nucleotides matching TRBD2. The origin of this receptor is a man between 18 and 29 years old in good health. Some clones in this sample may be carry-over from other donors' samples. The sample was naive CD8+ T cells from PBMCs. The CDR3 DNA follows: TGTGCCAGCAGCTTACGGAGCGGGACCCACAATGAGCAGTTCTTC. Protein sequence: CASSLRSGTHNEQFF.